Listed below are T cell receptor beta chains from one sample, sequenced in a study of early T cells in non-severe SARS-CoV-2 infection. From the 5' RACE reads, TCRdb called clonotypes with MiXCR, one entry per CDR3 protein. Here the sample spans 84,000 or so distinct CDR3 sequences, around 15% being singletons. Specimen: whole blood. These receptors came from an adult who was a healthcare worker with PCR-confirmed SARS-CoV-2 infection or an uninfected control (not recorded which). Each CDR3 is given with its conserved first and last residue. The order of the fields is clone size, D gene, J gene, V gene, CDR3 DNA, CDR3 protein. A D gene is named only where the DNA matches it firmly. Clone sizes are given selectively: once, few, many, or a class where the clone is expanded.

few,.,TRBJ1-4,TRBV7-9,TGTGCCAGCAGCGAACAGGGATTTAATGAAAAACTGTTTTTT,CASSEQGFNEKLFF
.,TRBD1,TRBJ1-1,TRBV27,TGTGCCAGCAGTCCCAGACAGGGGCAGAACACTGAAGCTTTCTTT,CASSPRQGQNTEAFF
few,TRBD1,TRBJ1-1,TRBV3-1,TGTGCCAGCAGCCAGCCTCGGACAGGTACTACGGAAGCTTTCTTT,CASSQPRTGTTEAFF
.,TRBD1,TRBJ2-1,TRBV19,TGTGCCAGTAGTGCTAGGACAGGGCTATACAATGAGCAGTTCTTC,CASSARTGLYNEQFF
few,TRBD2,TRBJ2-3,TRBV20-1,TGCAGTGCTAAATTGGCAGCTAGCGGGACAGATACGCAGTATTTT,CSAKLAASGTDTQYF
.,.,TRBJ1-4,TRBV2,TGTGCCGGAAGGATATTTGAAAAACTGTTTTTT,CAGRIFEKLFF
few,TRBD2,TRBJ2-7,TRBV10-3,TGTGCCATCAGTGAGTCTGCGGGGGGGAATCACGAGCAGTACTTC,CAISESAGGNHEQYF
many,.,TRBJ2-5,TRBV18,TGTGCCAGCTCACCCGGGCCAGGGGTCGAAGAGACCCAGTACTTC,CASSPGPGVEETQYF
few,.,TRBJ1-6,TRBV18,TGTGCCAGCTCCCCAGGGGACCTTTATAATTCACCCCTCCACTTT,CASSPGDLYNSPLHF
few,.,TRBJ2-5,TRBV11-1,TGTGCCAGCAGCTTCCCGTCAGAGACCCAGTACTTC,CASSFPSETQYF
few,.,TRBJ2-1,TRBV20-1,TGCAGTGCTCGGTGGGCAGGGACCTACAATGAGCAGTTCTTC,CSARWAGTYNEQFF
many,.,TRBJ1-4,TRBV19,TGTGCCAGTAGACAGATTAATGAAAAACTGTTTTTT,CASRQINEKLFF
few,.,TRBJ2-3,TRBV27,TGTGCCAGCAACATTGCGGGGACAGATACGCAGTATTTT,CASNIAGTDTQYF
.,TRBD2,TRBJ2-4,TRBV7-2,TGTGCCAGCAGCTTAGTGAGCGGGGGAGGGGAAAACATTCAGTACTTC,CASSLVSGGGENIQYF
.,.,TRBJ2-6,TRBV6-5,TGTGCCAGTCAGACAGGCTTCTTCAGCTCTGGGGCCAACGTCCTGACTTTC,CASQTGFFSSGANVLTF
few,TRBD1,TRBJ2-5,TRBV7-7,TGTGCCAGCAGCGTACAGGGGGGACAGGAGACCCAGTACTTC,CASSVQGGQETQYF
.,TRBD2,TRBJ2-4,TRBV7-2,TGTGCCAGCAGCGTTCCGACTAGCGCCAAAAACATTCAGTACTTC,CASSVPTSAKNIQYF
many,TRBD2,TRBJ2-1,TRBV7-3,TGTGCCAGCAGCTTAACGTCTAGCGGGGGGCCTCCTTACAATGAGCAGTTCTTC,CASSLTSSGGPPYNEQFF
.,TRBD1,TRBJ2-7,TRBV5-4,TGTGCCAGCAGCCGTACAGGGGAAGGAACCTACGAGCAGCACTTC,CASSRTGEGTYEQHF
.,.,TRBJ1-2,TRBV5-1,TGCGCCAGCAGTCCCGGGGCCCAAGCCGCCTATGGCTACACCTTC,CASSPGAQAAYGYTF
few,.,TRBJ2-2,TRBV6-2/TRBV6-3,TGTGCCAGCAGTTACTCGACCCACACCGGGGAGCTGTTTTTT,CASSYSTHTGELFF
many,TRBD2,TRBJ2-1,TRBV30,TGTGCCTTAAGCGGGGGGGCCTACAATGAGCAGTTCTTC,CALSGGAYNEQFF
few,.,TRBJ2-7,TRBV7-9,TGTGCCAGCAGCGTTCTACCAACAGGGTTAGGCGAGCAGTACTTC,CASSVLPTGLGEQYF
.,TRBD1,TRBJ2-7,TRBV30,TGTGCCTGGAGTACGAAGGGACAGGGGGTATGGGAGCAGTACTTC,CAWSTKGQGVWEQYF
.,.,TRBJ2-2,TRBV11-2,TGTGCCAGCGGTTCGCAAGCGGAGTACACCGGGGAGCTGTTTTTT,CASGSQAEYTGELFF
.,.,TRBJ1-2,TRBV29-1,TGCAGCGTTGAAGATCAGACTAAAGGGGGCTATGGCTACACCTTC,CSVEDQTKGGYGYTF
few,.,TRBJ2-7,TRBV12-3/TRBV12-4,TGTGCCAGCAGTTCCGTAGAATACGAGCAGTACTTC,CASSSVEYEQYF
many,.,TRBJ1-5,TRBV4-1,TGCGCCAGCAGCCAAGGGGCTTTGGTCAATCAGCCCCAGCATTTT,CASSQGALVNQPQHF
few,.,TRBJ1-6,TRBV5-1,TGCGCCAGCAGCGAAACAGGGAGCTCCTATAATTCACCCCTCCACTTT,CASSETGSSYNSPLHF
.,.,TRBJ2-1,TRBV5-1,TGCGCCAGCAGCTTTTTGGCGGGGGCTAACAATGAGCAGTTCTTC,CASSFLAGANNEQFF
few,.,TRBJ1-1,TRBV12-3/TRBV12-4,TGTGCCAGCAGTCCAGAACCATTAAACACTGAAGCTTTCTTT,CASSPEPLNTEAFF
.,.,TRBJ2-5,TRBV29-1,TGCAGCGTTCCGACGGGAGAGACCCAGTACTTC,CSVPTGETQYF
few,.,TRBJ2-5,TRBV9,TGTGCCAGCAGCCCCGGATGGGGGCGAGAGACCCAGTACTTC,CASSPGWGRETQYF
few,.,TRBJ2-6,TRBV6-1,TGTGCCAGCAGTGTCTATTCTGGGGCCAACGTCCTGACTTTC,CASSVYSGANVLTF
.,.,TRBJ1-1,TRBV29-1,TGCAGCGTTGCGGAGGGCGGGGACACTGAAGCTTTCTTT,CSVAEGGDTEAFF
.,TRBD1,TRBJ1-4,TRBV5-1,TGCGCCAGCAGCTTGGCCCTGACAGGGGTTAATGAAAAACTGTTTTTT,CASSLALTGVNEKLFF
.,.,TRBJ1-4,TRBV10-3,TGTGCCATCAGTGAGAGAGGGGGAAAACTGTTTTTT,CAISERGGKLFF
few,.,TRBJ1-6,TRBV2,TGTGCCAGCGATCCAGGGCGAAACGGTTCACCCCTCCACTTT,CASDPGRNGSPLHF
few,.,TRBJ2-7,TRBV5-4,TGTGCCAGCAGAGCGGCAGGGAACAAAAACGAGCAGTACTTC,CASRAAGNKNEQYF
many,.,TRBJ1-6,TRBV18,TGTGCCAGCTCGCCTAATTATAATTCACCCCTCCACTTT,CASSPNYNSPLHF
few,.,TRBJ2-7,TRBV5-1,TGCGCCAGCAGCTTCGGAGCAGCCGAGCAGTACTTC,CASSFGAAEQYF
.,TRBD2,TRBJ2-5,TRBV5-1,TGCGCCAGCAGCTTGGCGGGGGGTCGGCAAGAGACCCAGTACTTC,CASSLAGGRQETQYF
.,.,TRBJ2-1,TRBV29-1,TGCAGCGCCTCATACAGGGTAGCCTACAATGAGCAGTTCTTC,CSASYRVAYNEQFF
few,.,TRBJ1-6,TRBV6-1,TGTGCCAGCAGCCACGGAGGGAGCTCCTATAATTCACCCCTCCACTTT,CASSHGGSSYNSPLHF
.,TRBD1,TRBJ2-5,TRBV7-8,TGTGCCAGCAGCTCGGACAGGTTGCAGGTGGAGACCCAGTACTTC,CASSSDRLQVETQYF
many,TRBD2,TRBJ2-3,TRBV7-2,TGTGCCAGCAGCTTAACGGCTAGCGGGGGGACTGGGACTAGCACAGATACGCAGTATTTT,CASSLTASGGTGTSTDTQYF
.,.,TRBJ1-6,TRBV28,TGTGCCAGCAGGGGAGGATCCTATAATTCACCCCTCCACTTT,CASRGGSYNSPLHF